This T cell receptor (beta chain) appears in the sequencing data of a study of T cells in Graves' hyperthyroidism and ophthalmopathy. Turning to the study itself: Before treatment of any kind, peripheral blood was taken at initial diagnosis.

Subjects aged 18 to 65 presented with newly diagnosed hyperthyroidism of less than 2 months' duration. The PBMCs were taken from roughly 9.3 ml of fresh peripheral blood. Study-wide results and caveats: From stable hyperthyroidism, ophthalmopathy was set apart by a 13 V-J model.

The J segment lost 4 bases and the V segment lost 4 bases, leaving 3 bases of the junction unmatched. The CDR3 runs to 14 residues. This clonotype was observed many times. Antigen: not known. The investigators amplified TCR beta CDR3 regions from RNA transcripts. The HTBI primer set drove a first-round RT-PCR of the TCR CDR3. TCRdb re-derived calls from the multiplex PCR reads in MiXCR, one entry per CDR3 protein. The table records about 560,000 distinct CDR3 sequences, over 15% of them present only once. The TCR was taken from a woman aged 18-29 years with Graves' hyperthyroidism. The chain links TRBV12-3 or TRBV12-4 to TRBJ1-2; 10 bases map to TRBD1. What was sequenced was blood. CDR3 DNA sequence: TGTGCCAGCAGTTCCCGGACAGGGGGCTATGGCTACACCTTC. Its translation: CASSSRTGGYGYTF.